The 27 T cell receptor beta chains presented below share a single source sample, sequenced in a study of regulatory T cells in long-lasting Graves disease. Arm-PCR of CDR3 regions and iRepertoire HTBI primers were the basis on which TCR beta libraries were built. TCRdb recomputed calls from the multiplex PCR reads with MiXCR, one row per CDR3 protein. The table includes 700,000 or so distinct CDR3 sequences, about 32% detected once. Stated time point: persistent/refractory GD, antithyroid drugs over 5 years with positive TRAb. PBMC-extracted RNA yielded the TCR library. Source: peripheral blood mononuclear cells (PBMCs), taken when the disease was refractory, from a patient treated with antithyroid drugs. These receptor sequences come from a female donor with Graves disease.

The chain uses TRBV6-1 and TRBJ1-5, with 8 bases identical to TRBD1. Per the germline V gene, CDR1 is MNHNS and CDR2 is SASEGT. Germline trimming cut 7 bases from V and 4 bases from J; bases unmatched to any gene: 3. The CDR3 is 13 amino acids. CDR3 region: CASIRGLNQPQHF. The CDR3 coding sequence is TGTGCCAGCATCAGGGGGCTAAATCAGCCCCAGCATTTT.

Here the CDR3 DNA reads TGTGCCAGCAGTGAGTCGGCCAGGTCCCTCTATGGCTACACCTTC. This gives the protein CASSESARSLYGYTF. The rearrangement links TRBV6-1 to TRBJ1-2; D is ambiguous. In germline, CDR1 is MNHNS, CDR2 SASEGT. The CDR3 contains 15 residues. The V gene lost 3 bases and the J gene lost 4 bases, with 15 bases spanning the gap.

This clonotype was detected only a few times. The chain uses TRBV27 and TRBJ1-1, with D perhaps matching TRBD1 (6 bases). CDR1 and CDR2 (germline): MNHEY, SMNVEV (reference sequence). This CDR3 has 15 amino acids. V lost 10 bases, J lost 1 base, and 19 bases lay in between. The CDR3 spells CATLPQQGRNTEAFF. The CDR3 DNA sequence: TGTGCCACCTTACCGCAACAGGGCCGGAACACTGAAGCTTTCTTT.

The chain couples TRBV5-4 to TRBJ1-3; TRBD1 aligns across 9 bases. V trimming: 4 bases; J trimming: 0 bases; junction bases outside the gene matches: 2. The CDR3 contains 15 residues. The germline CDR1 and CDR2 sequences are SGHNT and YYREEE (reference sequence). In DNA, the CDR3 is TGTGCCAGCAGCACGGACAGGGGCTCTGGAAACACCATATATTTT. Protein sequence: CASSTDRGSGNTIYF.

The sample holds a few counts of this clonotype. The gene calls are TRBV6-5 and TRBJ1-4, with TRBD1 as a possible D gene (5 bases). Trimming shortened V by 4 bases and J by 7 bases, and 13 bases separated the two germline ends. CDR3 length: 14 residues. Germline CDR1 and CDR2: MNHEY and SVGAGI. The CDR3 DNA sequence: TGTGCCAGCAGTTCGGTCTCAGGGAGTGAAAAACTGTTTTTT. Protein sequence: CASSSVSGSEKLFF.

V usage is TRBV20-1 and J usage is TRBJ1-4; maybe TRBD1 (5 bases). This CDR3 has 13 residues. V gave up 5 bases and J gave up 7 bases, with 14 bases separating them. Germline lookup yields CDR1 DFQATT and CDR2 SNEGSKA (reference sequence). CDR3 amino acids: CSASTGFGEKLFF. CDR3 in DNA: TGCAGTGCTTCCACAGGTTTCGGTGAAAAACTGTTTTTT.

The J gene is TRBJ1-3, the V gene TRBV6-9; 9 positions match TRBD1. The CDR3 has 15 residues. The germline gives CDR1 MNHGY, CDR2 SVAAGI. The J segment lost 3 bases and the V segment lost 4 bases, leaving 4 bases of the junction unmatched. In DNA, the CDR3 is TGTGCCAGCAGTTCCGGGACAGGGCTTGGAAACACCATATATTTT. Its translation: CASSSGTGLGNTIYF.

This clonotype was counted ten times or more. The CDR3 loop reads CASRTQGWGTEAFF. The CDR3 DNA reads as TGTGCCAGCAGGACTCAGGGGTGGGGCACTGAAGCTTTCTTT. The chain joins TRBV28 to TRBJ1-1; TRBD1 might be the D (6 bases). CDR1 and CDR2 from the germline V gene are MDHEN and SYDVKM. The length of the CDR3 is 14 residues. The ends were cut back, 6 bases at V and 4 bases at J, with 15 bases in the middle.

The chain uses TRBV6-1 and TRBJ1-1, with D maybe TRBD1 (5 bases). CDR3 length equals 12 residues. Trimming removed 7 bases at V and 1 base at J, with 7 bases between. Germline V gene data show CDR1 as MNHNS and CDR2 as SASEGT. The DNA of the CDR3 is TGTGCCAGCAAGGGGCCGAACACTGAAGCTTTCTTT. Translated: CASKGPNTEAFF.

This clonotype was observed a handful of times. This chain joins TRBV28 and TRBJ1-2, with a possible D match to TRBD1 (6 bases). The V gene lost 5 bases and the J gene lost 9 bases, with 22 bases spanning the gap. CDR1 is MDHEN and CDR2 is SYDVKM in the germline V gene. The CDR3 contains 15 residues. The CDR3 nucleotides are TGTGCCAGCAGTCGCCCAACGGGACAAAGCTTTAGCTACACCTTC. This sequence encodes CASSRPTGQSFSYTF.

DNA for the CDR3: TGTGCCAGCAGCGAACAGGGGGCATCGGGGTACGAGCAGTACTTC. It yields the protein CASSEQGASGYEQYF. The chain has TRBV7-9 and TRBJ2-7; TRBD1 agrees at 9 bases. Germline loops: CDR1 SEHNR, CDR2 FQNEAQ (reference sequence). The CDR3 runs to 15 residues. Trimming took 5 bases from V and 4 from J; bases not matched to a gene: 9.

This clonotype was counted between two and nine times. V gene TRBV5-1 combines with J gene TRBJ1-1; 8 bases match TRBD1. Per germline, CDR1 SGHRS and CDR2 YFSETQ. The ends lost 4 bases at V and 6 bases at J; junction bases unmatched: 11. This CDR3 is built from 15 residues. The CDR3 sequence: CASSRGNRGRAEAFF. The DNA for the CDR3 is TGCGCCAGCAGCCGCGGTAACAGGGGGAGAGCTGAAGCTTTCTTT.

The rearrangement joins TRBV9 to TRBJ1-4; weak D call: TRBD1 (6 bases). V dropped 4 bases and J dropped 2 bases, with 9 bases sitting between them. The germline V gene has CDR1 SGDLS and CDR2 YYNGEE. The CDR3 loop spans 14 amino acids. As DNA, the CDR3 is TGTGCCAGCAGCCGGACAGTCACTAATGAAAAACTGTTTTTT. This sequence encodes CASSRTVTNEKLFF. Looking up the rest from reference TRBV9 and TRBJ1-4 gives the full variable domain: DSGVTQTPKHLITATGQRVTLRCSPRSGDLSVYWYQQSLDQGLQFLIQYYNGEERAKGNILERFSAQQFPDLHSELNLSSLELGDSALYFCASSRTVTNEKLFFGSGTQLSVL.

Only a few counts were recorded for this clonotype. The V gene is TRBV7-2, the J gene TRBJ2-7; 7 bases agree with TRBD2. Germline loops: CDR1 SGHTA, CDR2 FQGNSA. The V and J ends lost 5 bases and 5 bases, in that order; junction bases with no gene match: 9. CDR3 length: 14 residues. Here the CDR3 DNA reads TGTGCCAGCAGCCCCGGGACTAACGTCAACGAGCAGTACTTC. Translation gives CASSPGTNVNEQYF.

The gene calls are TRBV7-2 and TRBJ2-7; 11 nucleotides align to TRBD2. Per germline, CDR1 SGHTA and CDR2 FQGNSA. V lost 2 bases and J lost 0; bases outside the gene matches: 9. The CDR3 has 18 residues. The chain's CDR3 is CASSLTSGSPTNSYEQYF. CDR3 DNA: TGTGCCAGCAGCTTAACTAGCGGGAGCCCCACAAACTCCTACGAGCAGTACTTC. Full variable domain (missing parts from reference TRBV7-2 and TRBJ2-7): GAGVSQSPSNKVTEKGKDVELRCDPISGHTALYWYRQSLGQGLEFLIYFQGNSAPDKSGLPSDRFSAERTGGSVSTLTIQRTQQEDSAVYLCASSLTSGSPTNSYEQYFGPGTRLTVT.

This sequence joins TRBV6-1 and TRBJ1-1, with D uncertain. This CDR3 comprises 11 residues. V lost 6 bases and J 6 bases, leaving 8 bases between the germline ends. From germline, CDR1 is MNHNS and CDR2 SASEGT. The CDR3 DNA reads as TGTGCCAGCAGGCAAGGACCTGAAGCTTTCTTT. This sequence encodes CASRQGPEAFF.

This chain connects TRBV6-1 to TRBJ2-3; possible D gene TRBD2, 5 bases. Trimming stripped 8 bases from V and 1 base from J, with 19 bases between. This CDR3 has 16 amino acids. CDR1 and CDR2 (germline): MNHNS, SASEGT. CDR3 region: CASAPPGVMGTDTQYF. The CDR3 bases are TGTGCCAGCGCCCCCCCCGGGGTAATGGGCACAGATACGCAGTATTTT.

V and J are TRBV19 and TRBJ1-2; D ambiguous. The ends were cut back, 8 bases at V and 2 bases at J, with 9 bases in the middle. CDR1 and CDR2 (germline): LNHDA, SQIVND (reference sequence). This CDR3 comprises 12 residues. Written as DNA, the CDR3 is TGTGCCAGTCACAGCCCCAACTATGGCTACACCTTC. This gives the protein CASHSPNYGYTF.

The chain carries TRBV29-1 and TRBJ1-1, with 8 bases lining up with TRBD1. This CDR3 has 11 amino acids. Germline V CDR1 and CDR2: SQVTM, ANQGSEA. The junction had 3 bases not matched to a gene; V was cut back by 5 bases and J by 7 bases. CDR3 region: CSVKTGGEAFF. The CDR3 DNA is TGCAGCGTTAAAACAGGGGGTGAAGCTTTCTTT.

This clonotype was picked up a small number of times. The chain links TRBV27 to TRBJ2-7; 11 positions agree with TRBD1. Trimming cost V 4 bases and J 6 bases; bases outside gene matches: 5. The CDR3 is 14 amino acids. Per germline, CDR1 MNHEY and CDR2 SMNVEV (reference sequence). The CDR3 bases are TGTGCCAGCAGTTCGGGACAGGGGGTAGGCGAGCAGTACTTC. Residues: CASSSGQGVGEQYF.

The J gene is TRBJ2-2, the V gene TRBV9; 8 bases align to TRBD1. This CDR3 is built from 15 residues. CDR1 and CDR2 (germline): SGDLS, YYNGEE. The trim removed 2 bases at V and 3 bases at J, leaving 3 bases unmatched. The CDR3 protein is CASSVRTGYTGELFF. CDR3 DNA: TGTGCCAGCAGCGTTAGGACAGGGTACACCGGGGAGCTGTTTTTT.

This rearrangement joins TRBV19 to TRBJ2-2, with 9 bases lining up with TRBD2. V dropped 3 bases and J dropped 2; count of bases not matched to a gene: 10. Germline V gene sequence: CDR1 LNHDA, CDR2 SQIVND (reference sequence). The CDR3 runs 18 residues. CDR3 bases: TGTGCCAGTAGTATGTTTAGCGGGAGCTCCCACAACACCGGGGAGCTGTTTTTT. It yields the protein CASSMFSGSSHNTGELFF. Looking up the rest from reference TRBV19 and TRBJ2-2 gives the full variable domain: DGGITQSPKYLFRKEGQNVTLSCEQNLNHDAMYWYRQDPGQGLRLIYYSQIVNDFQKGDIAEGYSVSREKKESFPLTVTSAQKNPTAFYLCASSMFSGSSHNTGELFFGEGSRLTVL.

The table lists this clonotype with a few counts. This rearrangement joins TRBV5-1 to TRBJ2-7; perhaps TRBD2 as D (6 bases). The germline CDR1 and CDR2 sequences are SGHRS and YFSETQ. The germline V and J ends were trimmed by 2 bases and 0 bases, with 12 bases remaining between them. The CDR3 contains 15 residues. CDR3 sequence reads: CASSFLVGSSYEQYF. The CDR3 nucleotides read TGCGCCAGCAGCTTTTTAGTCGGGAGCTCCTACGAGCAGTACTTC.

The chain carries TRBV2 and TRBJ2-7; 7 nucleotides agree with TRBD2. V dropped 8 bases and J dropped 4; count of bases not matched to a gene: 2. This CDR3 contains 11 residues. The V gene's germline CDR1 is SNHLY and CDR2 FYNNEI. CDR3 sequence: CASAGEYEQYF. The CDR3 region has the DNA TGTGCCAGCGCGGGAGAGTACGAGCAGTACTTC. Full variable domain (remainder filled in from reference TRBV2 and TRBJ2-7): EPEVTQTPSHQVTQMGQEVILRCVPISNHLYFYWYRQILGQKVEFLVSFYNNEISEKSEIFDDQFSVERPDGSNFTLKIRSTKLEDSAMYFCASAGEYEQYFGPGTRLTVT.

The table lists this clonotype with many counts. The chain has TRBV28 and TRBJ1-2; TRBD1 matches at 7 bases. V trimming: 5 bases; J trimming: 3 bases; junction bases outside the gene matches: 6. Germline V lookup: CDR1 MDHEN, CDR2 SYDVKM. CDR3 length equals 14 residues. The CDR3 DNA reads TGTGCCAGCAGTGTCCGCGACAGGGACTATGGCTACACCTTC. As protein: CASSVRDRDYGYTF.

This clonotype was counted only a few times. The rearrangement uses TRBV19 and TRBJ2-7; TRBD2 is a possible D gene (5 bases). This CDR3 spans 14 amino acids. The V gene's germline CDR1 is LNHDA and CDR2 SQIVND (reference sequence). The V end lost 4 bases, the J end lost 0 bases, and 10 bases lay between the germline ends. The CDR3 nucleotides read TGTGCCAGTAGTAAAAGCGGAGGCTCCTACGAGCAGTACTTC. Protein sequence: CASSKSGGSYEQYF.

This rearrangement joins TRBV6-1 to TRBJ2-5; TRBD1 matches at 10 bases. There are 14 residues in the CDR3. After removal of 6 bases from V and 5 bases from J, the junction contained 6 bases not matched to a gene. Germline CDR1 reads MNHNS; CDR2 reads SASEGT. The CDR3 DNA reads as TGTGCCAGCAGCGACAGGGGGCGCAGGGAGACCCAGTACTTC. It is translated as CASSDRGRRETQYF.